The 21 T cell receptor beta chains below come from one sample, sequenced in a study of shared clonotypes between healthy human individuals. Clones were sequenced by immunoSEQ multiplex PCR, and TCRdb holds only the in-frame ones, with some missing. The sample shows roughly 2.6 million clones, approximately 94% of them seen only once. The specimen sequenced was naive CD4+ T cells sorted from blood. As to subset: CD45RA+ positively selected. The receptors were sampled from a man younger than 35 in good health.

This chain joins TRBV11-2 and TRBJ2-7, with D perhaps TRBD2 (6 bases). The CDR3 contains 13 residues. Germline lookup yields CDR1 SGHAT and CDR2 FQNNGV. With 1 base removed from V and 3 bases from J, the gap between germline ends came to 7 bases. The CDR3 nucleotides are TGTGCCAGCAGCTTAGGGGACTTCTACGAGCAGTACTTC. Its translation: CASSLGDFYEQYF. Looking up the rest from reference TRBV11-2 and TRBJ2-7 gives the full variable domain: EAGVAQSPRYKIIEKRQSVAFWCNPISGHATLYWYQQILGQGPKLLIQFQNNGVVDDSQLPKDRFSAERLKGVDSTLKIQPAKLEDSAVYLCASSLGDFYEQYFGPGTRLTVT.

J is TRBJ2-2 and V is TRBV5-6, with D maybe TRBD2 (5 bases). Looked up from germline, CDR1 is SGHDT and CDR2 is YYEEEE. V dropped 4 bases and J dropped 8 bases, with 15 bases sitting between them. The CDR3 has 14 residues. CDR3 loop: CASSPRTGWGELFF. The CDR3 nucleotides are TGTGCCAGCAGCCCAAGGACTGGATGGGGGGAGCTGTTTTTT.

V gene TRBV15 combines with J gene TRBJ2-7; D tentatively fits TRBD1 or TRBD2 (5 bases each). The CDR3 has 15 residues. Trimming took 0 bases from V and 3 from J, leaving 12 bases between them. Germline values: CDR1 LNHNV, CDR2 YYDKDF (reference sequence). CDR3: CATSRDRGGFYEQYF. The CDR3 DNA reads TGTGCCACCAGCAGAGATCGGGGCGGATTCTACGAGCAGTACTTC. The full variable domain, completed using reference TRBV15 and TRBJ2-7, is DAMVIQNPRYQVTQFGKPVTLSCSQTLNHNVMYWYQQKSSQAPKLLFHYYDKDFNNEADTPDNFQSRRPNTSFCFLDIRSPGLGDTAMYLCATSRDRGGFYEQYFGPGTRLTVT.

The gene calls are TRBV5-1 and TRBJ2-7, with D possibly matching TRBD1 (5 bases). Germline V gene sequence: CDR1 SGHRS, CDR2 YFSETQ. The CDR3 loop spans 18 amino acids. Deletions cut 0 bases from V and 5 bases from J, with 24 bases between. The CDR3, as DNA: TGCGCCAGCAGCTTGGGGTCGTGGTCAGGGTCATATTCCCACGAGCAGTACTTC. Translation gives CASSLGSWSGSYSHEQYF.

A note on this clone: Other DNA variants within this sample encode the same CDR3. The rearrangement joins TRBV5-1 to TRBJ2-2, with 8 bases aligning to TRBD1. The length of the CDR3 is 15 residues. Germline lookup yields CDR1 SGHRS and CDR2 YFSETQ. Unmatched junction bases numbered 5, after V lost 3 bases and J lost 4 bases. CDR3 residues: CASSSGQGGTGELFF. Written as DNA, the CDR3 is TGCGCCAGCAGCTCTGGACAGGGAGGCACCGGGGAGCTGTTTTTT.

The rearrangement joins TRBV7-3 to TRBJ2-5, with D hard to call. The J call may be wrong; the DNA end is better matched by TRBJ2-7. CDR3 length equals 13 residues. Per germline, CDR1 SGHTA and CDR2 FQGTGA. Here the CDR3 DNA reads TGTGCCAGCAGCTTTCCCGGAGTCTACGAGCAGTACTTC. It translates to CASSFPGVYEQYF.

The rearrangement links TRBV6-5 to TRBJ1-1, with no clear D. V lost 6 bases, J lost 1 base, and 12 bases lay in between. The V gene's germline CDR1 is MNHEY and CDR2 SVGAGI. This CDR3 spans 14 amino acids. The CDR3 DNA follows: TGTGCCAGCAGGTACCCTGATCAGAACACTGAAGCTTTCTTT. Amino acid sequence: CASRYPDQNTEAFF.

The chain couples TRBV4-1 to TRBJ2-5; no definite D call. Germline values: CDR1 MGHRA, CDR2 YSYEKL. V was clipped by 3 bases and J by 2 bases, with 16 bases between them. The length of the CDR3 is 16 residues. CDR3 sequence (DNA): TGCGCCAGCAGCCAGACCGTGGGCAGTTGGCAAGAGACCCAGTACTTC. This sequence encodes CASSQTVGSWQETQYF.

The chain employs TRBV5-8 and TRBJ2-5; 7 nucleotides align to TRBD2. J lost 2 bases, V lost 0 bases, and 7 bases had no gene match. Germline CDR1 is SGHTS and CDR2 is YDEGEE. This CDR3 region has 16 residues. CDR3 sequence (DNA): TGTGCCAGCAGCTTGGAAGGGCCTAGCGGACAAGAGACCCAGTACTTC. This codes for CASSLEGPSGQETQYF.

The chain is built from TRBV6-6 and TRBJ1-5, with D perhaps matching TRBD1 (5 bases). V dropped 6 bases and J dropped 3 bases, with 15 bases sitting between them. The germline V gene encodes CDR1 MNHNY and CDR2 SVGAGI (reference sequence). The CDR3 contains 15 residues. DNA for the CDR3: TGTGCCAGCAGCCCAGGGTGGGCGGACAATCAGCCCCAGCATTTT. Its protein is CASSPGWADNQPQHF.

The chain combines TRBV5-1 with TRBJ1-2; the match to TRBD1 covers 9 bases. Germline V lookup: CDR1 SGHRS, CDR2 YFSETQ. Trimming cost V 4 bases and J 7 bases; bases outside gene matches: 11. This CDR3 has 15 residues. CDR3 sequence (DNA): TGCGCCAGCAGCCCCACAGGGGGCGCGGAATCTGGCTACACCTTC. Protein: CASSPTGGAESGYTF.

The rearrangement joins TRBV2 to TRBJ1-1, with 8 bases identical to TRBD1. V dropped 8 bases and J dropped 2; count of bases not matched to a gene: 4. Germline CDR1 is SNHLY and CDR2 is FYNNEI. The CDR3 is 13 amino acids. The CDR3 DNA reads as TGTGCCAGCCAGGGGGCGCCTAACACTGAAGCTTTCTTT. Encoded protein: CASQGAPNTEAFF. The full variable domain, rest sourced from reference TRBV2 and TRBJ1-1, is EPEVTQTPSHQVTQMGQEVILRCVPISNHLYFYWYRQILGQKVEFLVSFYNNEISEKSEIFDDQFSVERPDGSNFTLKIRSTKLEDSAMYFCASQGAPNTEAFFGQGTRLTVV.

The V and J genes are TRBV6-5 and TRBJ2-5; TRBD2 matches 9 bases. With V trimmed by 2 bases and J by 2 bases, 6 bases remained unmatched. This CDR3 has 16 amino acids. CDR1 is MNHEY, CDR2 SVGAGI, per germline. The CDR3 sequence: CASSYRGSGGQETQYF. The CDR3 nucleotides read TGTGCCAGCAGTTACCGAGGTAGCGGGGGACAAGAGACCCAGTACTTC.

This chain's CDR3 is CASSLDRARQETQYF. The CDR3 nucleotides are TGTGCCAGCAGCCTCGACAGGGCCCGACAAGAGACCCAGTACTTC. This chain links TRBV6-5 with TRBJ2-5, with TRBD1 identical over 7 bases. CDR3 size: 15 residues. The germline V gene encodes CDR1 MNHEY and CDR2 SVGAGI. The V segment lost 6 bases and the J segment 2 bases; nucleotides outside the gene matches: 9.

The chain joins TRBV10-2 to TRBJ2-5; D is ambiguous. V lost 6 bases, J lost 1 base, and 15 bases lay in between. From germline, CDR1 is WSHSY and CDR2 SAAADI. There are 15 residues in the CDR3. This CDR3 reads CASSLSGPGQETQYF. The CDR3 nucleotides are TGCGCCAGCAGCCTCTCGGGCCCGGGCCAAGAGACCCAGTACTTC.

Concerning this clone: In the same sample, other DNA sequences code for this CDR3. The CDR3 protein is CASSYTGRGNSPLHF. The CDR3 DNA reads as TGTGCCAGCAGTTACACCGGCAGGGGTAATTCACCCCTCCACTTT. V usage is TRBV6-5 and J usage is TRBJ1-6, with D perhaps TRBD1 (6 bases). V lost 2 bases, J lost 6 bases, and 11 bases lay in between. Germline CDR1 MNHEY, CDR2 SVGAGI. There are 15 residues in the CDR3.

This chain connects TRBV5-1 to TRBJ2-3; D is unclear. Germline CDR1 SGHRS, CDR2 YFSETQ. The CDR3 sequence is 14 residues long. V lost 5 bases and J lost 4, with 14 bases in between. CDR3 amino acids: CASRTSTGADTQYF. CDR3 DNA: TGCGCCAGCAGAACAAGTACTGGGGCAGATACGCAGTATTTT.

The rearrangement links TRBV10-1 to TRBJ1-5; no definite D call. There are 15 residues in the CDR3. Germline V gene data show CDR1 as WNHNN and CDR2 as SYGVQD (reference sequence). Trimming took off 4 bases at V and 0 bases at J, with 10 bases between the two ends. CDR3 nucleotides: TGCGCCAGCAGTGGGTTACTTAATAGCAATCAGCCCCAGCATTTT. This sequence encodes CASSGLLNSNQPQHF.

The chain recombines TRBV28 with TRBJ2-3, with D perhaps being TRBD1 or TRBD2 (6 bases each). The ends were cut back, 6 bases at V and 11 bases at J, with 18 bases in the middle. The CDR3 sequence is 13 residues long. Germline assignment: CDR1 MDHEN and CDR2 SYDVKM. The CDR3: CASRTRGVMVQYF. The CDR3 coding sequence is TGTGCCAGCAGGACGAGGGGGGTCATGGTGCAGTATTTT. Full variable domain (missing parts from reference TRBV28 and TRBJ2-3): DVKVTQSSRYLVKRTGEKVFLECVQDMDHENMFWYRQDPGLGLRLIYFSYDVKMKEKGDIPEGYSVSREKKERFSLILESASTNQTSMYLCASRTRGVMVQYFGPGTRLTVL.

V is TRBV7-9 and J is TRBJ2-1; 9 bases agree with TRBD2. With 2 bases clipped from V and 7 bases from J, the junction kept 12 bases outside the gene matches. This CDR3 contains 17 residues. In germline, CDR1 is SEHNR, CDR2 FQNEAQ (reference sequence). CDR3 sequence (DNA): TGTGCCAGCAGCTTATTCTCGCTGGTAGCGGGAGAAAATGAGCAGTTCTTC. Its protein is CASSLFSLVAGENEQFF.

V is TRBV4-1 and J is TRBJ2-4; D possibly corresponds to TRBD1 (6 bases). With 0 bases removed from V and 6 bases from J, the gap between germline ends came to 15 bases. There are 16 residues in the CDR3. Germline assignment: CDR1 MGHRA and CDR2 YSYEKL. The CDR3 DNA is TGCGCCAGCAGCCAAGATGCTGGACAGATCAGAAACATTCAGTACTTC. It translates to CASSQDAGQIRNIQYF.